Listed here are 27 T cell receptor beta chains from one sample, sequenced in a study of cytomegalovirus exposure and HLA in healthy donors. The PCR had 60 Vbeta and 13 Jbeta primers. Profiled with immunoSEQ multiplex PCR; TCRdb holds only in-frame clones, not every one. The table has some 140,000 clones, approximately 80% seen once. Material for sequencing was PBMCs. The receptor source for this set is a young man in good health and CMV-seronegative.

The CDR3 DNA sequence: TGTGCCATCAGGGGTCCACAGGGGCTGAAACTTCGCGGCACTGAAGCTTTCTTT. Translating gives CAIRGPQGLKLRGTEAFF. The gene calls are TRBV10-3 and TRBJ1-1, with 7 bases aligning to TRBD1. Germline V gene data show CDR1 as ENHRY and CDR2 as SYGVKD. J was trimmed by 4 bases and V by 6 bases; bases with no gene match: 20. The length of the CDR3 is 18 residues.

The chain employs TRBV10-3 and TRBJ2-6; 9 bases are a match to TRBD1. V gave up 6 bases and J gave up 0 bases; unmatched junction bases: 6. CDR3 length: 17 amino acids. In germline, CDR1 is ENHRY, CDR2 SYGVKD. CDR3 residues: CAIRPDRGGSGANVLTF. The CDR3 region has the DNA TGTGCCATCAGGCCAGACAGGGGGGGCTCTGGGGCCAACGTCCTGACTTTC.

This chain uses TRBV6-1 with TRBJ2-2; D might be TRBD2 (6 bases). CDR1 is MNHNS, CDR2 SASEGT, per germline. Between the trimmed V and J ends, which lost 6 bases and 4 bases, there was a span of 12 bases. CDR3 length equals 14 residues. The CDR3 coding sequence is TGTGCCAGCAGCCTTGGGACTTCCACCGGGGAGCTGTTTTTT. Protein sequence: CASSLGTSTGELFF.

In DNA, the CDR3 is TGTGCCAGCAGCCCCCATGTTAGCGGGGATACCTACGAGCAGTACTTC. This gives the protein CASSPHVSGDTYEQYF. The chain employs TRBV11-1 and TRBJ2-7; 8 bases are shared with TRBD2. Looked up from germline, CDR1 is SGHAT and CDR2 is FQDESV (reference sequence). This CDR3 is 16 amino acids long. V dropped 5 bases and J dropped 2; count of bases not matched to a gene: 11.

There are a few counts of this clone. This same CDR3 is encoded by further DNA sequences in the sample. This chain joins TRBV7-9 and TRBJ1-1; 8 nucleotides align to TRBD1. Trimming cost V 3 bases and J 4 bases; bases outside gene matches: 4. Germline CDR1 reads SEHNR; CDR2 reads FQNEAQ (reference sequence). CDR3 size: 14 residues. The CDR3 DNA follows: TGTGCCAGCAGCTTGGGACAGGTCTCCACTGAAGCTTTCTTT. It specifies CASSLGQVSTEAFF. The complete variable domain, with remaining parts taken from reference TRBV7-9 and TRBJ1-1, reads DTGVSQNPRHKITKRGQNVTFRCDPISEHNRLYWYRQTLGQGPEFLTYFQNEAQLEKSRLLSDRFSAERPKGSFSTLEIQRTEQGDSAMYLCASSLGQVSTEAFFGQGTRLTVV.

This chain joins TRBV9 and TRBJ2-7, with 12 bases fitting TRBD2. CDR3 length: 15 amino acids. Trimming cost V 0 bases and J 2 bases; bases outside gene matches: 0. CDR1 is SGDLS, CDR2 YYNGEE, per germline. DNA for the CDR3: TGTGCCAGCAGCGTAGGACTAGCGGGAGCCTACGAGCAGTACTTC. Translation gives CASSVGLAGAYEQYF.

The J gene is TRBJ2-7, the V gene TRBV4-3; TRBD2 aligns across 8 bases. The CDR3 is 15 residues long. Germline V gives CDR1 LGHNA, CDR2 YSLEER. Trimming removed 2 bases from V and 3 bases from J; junction bases left unmatched: 6. The CDR3 sequence: CASSQYQRENYEQYF. Written as DNA, the CDR3 is TGCGCCAGCAGCCAATACCAGCGGGAGAACTACGAGCAGTACTTC.

The J gene is TRBJ2-1, the V gene TRBV30; 8 bases are shared with TRBD2. The CDR3 has 14 amino acids. In germline, CDR1 is GTSNPN, CDR2 SVGIG (reference sequence). Trimming took 0 bases from V and 3 from J; bases not matched to a gene: 1. CDR3 nucleotides: TGTGCCTGGAGTGTAGCGGGGGACTACAATGAGCAGTTCTTC. This codes for CAWSVAGDYNEQFF. Complete variable domain (other parts from reference TRBV30 and TRBJ2-1): SQTIHQWPATLVQPVGSPLSLECTVEGTSNPNLYWYRQAAGRGLQLLFYSVGIGQISSEVPQNLSASRPQDRQFILSSKKLLLSDSGFYLCAWSVAGDYNEQFFGPGTRLTVL.

The V and J genes are TRBV7-9 and TRBJ1-1, with 7 positions matching TRBD1. J gave up 5 bases and V 3 bases, and 3 bases lay outside the gene matches. The CDR3 is made up of 13 amino acids. CDR1 is SEHNR and CDR2 is FQNEAQ in the germline V gene (reference sequence). The CDR3 loop is CASSLGQRTEAFF. DNA for the CDR3: TGTGCCAGCAGCTTGGGACAGAGAACTGAAGCTTTCTTT.

This clone was detected only a few times. V is TRBV28 and J is TRBJ2-2; D might be TRBD1 (5 bases). V lost 8 bases, J lost 5 bases, and 18 bases lay in between. CDR1 and CDR2 from the germline V gene are MDHEN and SYDVKM. CDR3 length: 15 amino acids. The CDR3 loop is CASGEVGLRTGELFF. CDR3 nucleotides: TGTGCCAGCGGGGAAGTGGGGCTACGAACCGGGGAGCTGTTTTTT.

This chain uses TRBV7-2 with TRBJ2-7; TRBD2 matches 10 bases. This CDR3 is built from 15 residues. V gave up 5 bases and J gave up 1 base; unmatched junction bases: 5. Per germline, CDR1 SGHTA and CDR2 FQGNSA. The CDR3 DNA reads TGTGCCAGCAGCCCCGGGACTAGCGCATCCTACGAGCAGTACTTC. It codes for CASSPGTSASYEQYF.

V and J are TRBV5-1 and TRBJ2-3; 14 bases are shared with TRBD2. Germline V gene lookup returns CDR1 SGHRS and CDR2 YFSETQ. J gave up 4 bases and V 4 bases, and 11 bases lay outside the gene matches. The CDR3 totals 18 residues. The CDR3 spells CASSAFGTSGSWADTQYF. CDR3 DNA sequence: TGCGCCAGCAGCGCCTTCGGGACTAGCGGGAGTTGGGCAGATACGCAGTATTTT. Filled out from reference TRBV5-1 and TRBJ2-3, the complete variable domain reads KAGVTQTPRYLIKTRGQQVTLSCSPISGHRSVSWYQQTPGQGLQFLFEYFSETQRNKGNFPGRFSGRQFSNSRSEMNVSTLELGDSALYLCASSAFGTSGSWADTQYFGPGTRLTVL.

This chain joins TRBV28 and TRBJ2-1, with a weak D call TRBD2 (6 bases). The CDR3 contains 17 residues. The V end was cut by 8 bases, the J end by 6 bases, with 26 bases between. CDR1 and CDR2 (germline): MDHEN, SYDVKM. CDR3 region: CASYTGEIRGLLNEQFF. The CDR3 nucleotides read TGTGCCAGCTACACTGGGGAGATTAGGGGACTCCTCAATGAGCAGTTCTTC.

The chain joins TRBV10-2 to TRBJ2-1; 8 nucleotides agree with TRBD1. This CDR3 comprises 18 residues. Germline loops: CDR1 WSHSY, CDR2 SAAADI. Trimming took 3 bases from V and 0 from J; bases not matched to a gene: 10. Here the CDR3 reads CASSEGQGAGSSYNEQFF. The CDR3 bases are TGCGCCAGCAGTGAAGGTCAGGGGGCGGGAAGCTCCTACAATGAGCAGTTCTTC.

This chain joins TRBV15 and TRBJ2-7; TRBD2 agrees at 11 bases. The CDR3 sequence is 14 residues long. With V trimmed by 5 bases and J by 5 bases, 5 bases remained unmatched. Germline CDR1 LNHNV, CDR2 YYDKDF (reference sequence). The CDR3 DNA follows: TGTGCCACCAGCTCTACTAGCGGGAGTGACGAGCAGTACTTC. This encodes CATSSTSGSDEQYF.

The CDR3 region is CAWSRAGGLTEAFF. CDR3 coding DNA: TGTGCCTGGAGCCGAGCAGGGGGTCTCACTGAAGCTTTCTTT. This chain uses TRBV30 with TRBJ1-1, with 7 bases identical to TRBD1. The germline gives CDR1 GTSNPN, CDR2 SVGIG (reference sequence). The trim removed 3 bases at V and 4 bases at J, leaving 8 bases unmatched. This CDR3 has 14 amino acids. The full variable domain, its missing parts supplied by reference TRBV30 and TRBJ1-1, is SQTIHQWPATLVQPVGSPLSLECTVEGTSNPNLYWYRQAAGRGLQLLFYSVGIGQISSEVPQNLSASRPQDRQFILSSKKLLLSDSGFYLCAWSRAGGLTEAFFGQGTRLTVV.

This clone was observed a handful of times. The chain is built from TRBV5-6 and TRBJ2-7; 11 bases align to TRBD2. J gave up 2 bases and V 3 bases, and 4 bases lay outside the gene matches. The V gene's germline CDR1 is SGHDT and CDR2 YYEEEE. The CDR3 consists of 15 residues. The CDR3 bases are TGTGCCAGCAGCTCTCTAGCGGGAGGAACCTACGAGCAGTACTTC. This sequence encodes CASSSLAGGTYEQYF.

V gene TRBV25-1 combines with J gene TRBJ2-1; D is uncertain. This CDR3 region has 13 residues. Trimming cost V 8 bases and J 0 bases, with 8 bases left between them. The germline gives CDR1 MGHDK, CDR2 SYGVNS. The CDR3 here is CASRQASYNEQFF. Here the CDR3 DNA reads TGTGCCAGCCGGCAGGCCTCCTACAATGAGCAGTTCTTC.

The V call is TRBV5-1, the J call TRBJ2-1, with 9 positions matching TRBD2. Per the germline V gene, CDR1 is SGHRS and CDR2 is YFSETQ. CDR3 length: 13 amino acids. Trimming removed 7 bases from V and 8 bases from J; junction bases left unmatched: 7. CDR3 region: CASRGAGGHEQFF. The DNA of the CDR3 is TGCGCCAGCCGAGGAGCGGGAGGCCATGAGCAGTTCTTC. Combining the CDR3 with reference TRBV5-1 and TRBJ2-1 gives the whole variable domain KAGVTQTPRYLIKTRGQQVTLSCSPISGHRSVSWYQQTPGQGLQFLFEYFSETQRNKGNFPGRFSGRQFSNSRSEMNVSTLELGDSALYLCASRGAGGHEQFFGPGTRLTVL.

The V and J genes are TRBV5-6 and TRBJ2-7, with D possibly being TRBD1 (6 bases). CDR3 size: 14 residues. Looked up from germline, CDR1 is SGHDT and CDR2 is YYEEEE. Trimming cost V 5 bases and J 4 bases, with 16 bases left between them. CDR3 DNA: TGTGCCAGCAGTACGCCCCGACAGGATTACGAGCAGTACTTC. Protein: CASSTPRQDYEQYF.

J is TRBJ2-7 and V is TRBV5-6, with TRBD2 identical over 10 bases. The CDR3 has 14 residues. Germline CDR1 is SGHDT and CDR2 is YYEEEE. Trimming at V came to 0 bases and at J to 6 bases, leaving 3 bases not matched to a gene. The chain's CDR3 is CASSLGLAGVEQYF. CDR3 bases: TGTGCCAGCAGCTTGGGCCTAGCGGGAGTCGAGCAGTACTTC.

The CDR3 coding sequence is TGCGCCAGCAGCCAAGTTGTTAGCGGCCTCCCCTACGAGCAGTACTTC. Translated, it gives CASSQVVSGLPYEQYF. The rearrangement uses TRBV4-3 and TRBJ2-7; D possibly corresponds to TRBD2 (6 bases). Per the germline V gene, CDR1 is LGHNA and CDR2 is YSLEER. The CDR3 is 16 residues long. Trimming removed 1 base from V and 2 bases from J, with 15 bases in between.

The V gene is TRBV28, the J gene TRBJ1-2; D gene ambiguous. The CDR3 extends over 13 amino acids. Deletions cut 4 bases from V and 4 bases from J, with 10 bases between. CDR1 and CDR2 from the germline V gene are MDHEN and SYDVKM. The CDR3 nucleotides are TGTGCCAGCAGTTACCCAGGCCCCTATGGCTACACCTTC. It translates to CASSYPGPYGYTF.

The V gene is TRBV5-4, the J gene TRBJ1-1; the match to TRBD1 covers 7 bases. Trimming at V came to 4 bases and at J to 3 bases, leaving 0 bases not matched to a gene. The V gene's germline CDR1 is SGHNT and CDR2 YYREEE (reference sequence). This CDR3 has 12 amino acids. This CDR3 is CASSQGDTEAFF. CDR3 DNA sequence: TGTGCCAGCAGCCAGGGGGACACTGAAGCTTTCTTT. The entire variable domain, with the rest obtained from reference TRBV5-4 and TRBJ1-1, is as follows: ETGVTQSPTHLIKTRGQQVTLRCSSQSGHNTVSWYQQALGQGPQFIFQYYREEENGRGNFPPRFSGLQFPNYSSELNVNALELDDSALYLCASSQGDTEAFFGQGTRLTVV.

The chain couples TRBV6-5 to TRBJ1-1; no clear D. Germline values: CDR1 MNHEY, CDR2 SVGAGI. V was pared by 6 bases and J by 1 base, with 15 bases between. This CDR3 spans 15 amino acids. This CDR3 reads CASRQKGGKNTEAFF. The CDR3 nucleotides read TGTGCCAGCAGGCAAAAGGGAGGAAAGAACACTGAAGCTTTCTTT.

V is TRBV27 and J is TRBJ2-3; 8 bases line up with TRBD2. Trimming cost V 3 bases and J 2 bases; bases outside gene matches: 16. The germline V gene encodes CDR1 MNHEY and CDR2 SMNVEV (reference sequence). The CDR3 consists of 19 residues. The CDR3 nucleotides read TGTGCCAGCAGTTTCGGGGGGGGGACTATCCCTCGGTCCACAGATACGCAGTATTTT. This sequence encodes CASSFGGGTIPRSTDTQYF.

The V call is TRBV7-9, the J call TRBJ2-1, with 10 nucleotides matching TRBD2. CDR1 is SEHNR, CDR2 FQNEAQ, per germline (reference sequence). Trimming at V came to 5 bases and at J to 6 bases, leaving 1 base not matched to a gene. The length of the CDR3 is 13 residues. Written as DNA, the CDR3 is TGTGCCAGCAGCCCTAGCGGGAGCAATGAGCAGTTCTTC. Amino acids: CASSPSGSNEQFF.